Shown below are 23 T cell receptor beta chains from a single sample sequenced in a study of human T cells and chemical hapten exposure. Each CDR3 protein gets one entry after TCRdb re-called the RACE reads with MiXCR. Among around 350,000 distinct CDR3 sequences listed, 5% to 6.5% were seen once. Time point specified: pre-sensitization, week 0. Described treatment: therapeutic diphenylcyclopropenone sensitization with weekly scalp DPC. Sequencing was performed on whole blood, taken in connection with sensitization to the hapten diphenylcyclopropenone (DPC). Source of these receptors: a woman aged 18 to 35 with alopecia areata. Some clones in this sample may be carry-over from other donors' samples.

This clonotype was counted at least ten times. This sequence joins TRBV7-8 and TRBJ1-5, with unresolved D. This CDR3 is 14 amino acids long. V lost 1 base, J lost 4 bases, and 8 bases lay in between. Looked up from germline, CDR1 is SGHVS and CDR2 is FQNEAQ. CDR3 sequence: CASSLDSENQPQHF. The CDR3 region has the DNA TGTGCCAGCAGCTTAGACTCAGAGAATCAGCCCCAGCATTTT. The whole variable domain, remainder taken from reference TRBV7-8 and TRBJ1-5, is GAGVSQSPRYKVAKRGQDVALRCDPISGHVSLFWYQQALGQGPEFLTYFQNEAQLDKSGLPSDRFFAERPEGSVSTLKIQRTQQEDSAVYLCASSLDSENQPQHFGDGTRLSIL.

This clonotype was seen a few times. The V gene is TRBV5-6, the J gene TRBJ2-7; the D call may be TRBD1 or TRBD2 (5 bases each). The V end was cut by 1 base, the J end by 3 bases, with 11 bases between. Germline V gene sequence: CDR1 SGHDT, CDR2 YYEEEE. The CDR3 length is 14 residues. The CDR3 coding sequence is TGTGCCAGCAGCTTGTGGGACGCCCGCTACGAGCAGTACTTC. Translated: CASSLWDARYEQYF.

This clonotype has only a few counts. The genes are TRBV6-2 or TRBV6-3 and TRBJ1-6, with unresolved D. Germline CDR1 MNHEY, CDR2 SVGEGT. CDR3 length: 13 residues. Trimming shortened V by 7 bases and J by 11 bases, and 15 bases separated the two germline ends. CDR3 DNA sequence: TGTGCCAGCACCCGAACAGAGAATCCACCCCTCCACTTT. It specifies CASTRTENPPLHF.

This clonotype has more than one count but fewer than ten. The chain uses TRBV7-2 and TRBJ2-5; 7 nucleotides match TRBD1. Trimming at V came to 5 bases and at J to 2 bases, leaving 8 bases not matched to a gene. The CDR3 spans 15 residues. Germline-derived CDR1 and CDR2 are SGHTA and FQGNSA. This CDR3 reads CASSLSGQIQETQYF. The CDR3 DNA is TGTGCCAGCAGCCTATCGGGACAGATACAAGAGACCCAGTACTTC.

This clonotype has ten or more counts. V is TRBV6-5 and J is TRBJ2-7; 8 bases are a match to TRBD1. After removal of 0 bases from V and 2 bases from J, the junction contained 6 bases not matched to a gene. The CDR3 sequence is 16 residues long. CDR1 and CDR2 from the germline V gene are MNHEY and SVGAGI. In DNA, the CDR3 is TGTGCCAGCAGTTACTCCACAGGGGGTCAGACCTACGAGCAGTACTTC. Its protein is CASSYSTGGQTYEQYF.

This sequence joins TRBV29-1 and TRBJ2-3; D might be TRBD1 or TRBD2, each matching 5 bases. The CDR3 totals 13 residues. Looked up from germline, CDR1 is SQVTM and CDR2 is ANQGSEA. V was clipped by 3 bases and J by 1 base, with 8 bases between them. This CDR3 is CSVEGPGTDTQYF. CDR3 bases: TGCAGCGTTGAGGGACCTGGCACAGATACGCAGTATTTT.

The rearrangement joins TRBV4-3 to TRBJ1-4, with a tentative D call TRBD1 (6 bases). The CDR3 contains 15 residues. The V and J ends lost 0 bases and 6 bases respectively, with 11 bases between them. Germline V gene lookup returns CDR1 LGHNA and CDR2 YSLEER. The CDR3, as DNA: TGCGCCAGCAGCCAAGACGGCAGGGGTGATGAAAAACTGTTTTTT. Its protein is CASSQDGRGDEKLFF.

This clonotype occurred a few times. This chain uses TRBV2 with TRBJ2-5, with TRBD1 matching 7 bases. Germline CDR1 is SNHLY and CDR2 is FYNNEI. CDR3 length: 15 amino acids. V trimming: 2 bases; J trimming: 2 bases; junction bases outside the gene matches: 5. The CDR3 spells CASSEPGTAQETQYF. CDR3 nucleotides: TGTGCCAGCAGTGAACCGGGGACAGCTCAAGAGACCCAGTACTTC. The full variable domain, its missing parts supplied by reference TRBV2 and TRBJ2-5, is EPEVTQTPSHQVTQMGQEVILRCVPISNHLYFYWYRQILGQKVEFLVSFYNNEISEKSEIFDDQFSVERPDGSNFTLKIRSTKLEDSAMYFCASSEPGTAQETQYFGPGTRLLVL.

Notes on this clonotype: Germline is not matched at one junction end, which may reflect a read error. This chain links TRBV12-3 or TRBV12-4 with TRBJ1-2; D ambiguous. The CDR3 is made up of 14 amino acids. CDR3 nucleotide sequence: TGTGCCAGCGGTTTTCAACCAGACTACTATGGCTACACCTTC. This codes for CASGFQPDYYGYTF.

This clonotype was seen only a few times. The chain recombines TRBV20-1 with TRBJ1-5; possible D gene TRBD1, 6 bases. The germline CDR1 and CDR2 sequences are DFQATT and SNEGSKA (reference sequence). V gave up 0 bases and J gave up 4 bases, with 16 bases separating them. The CDR3 is 16 residues long. This chain's CDR3 is CSARDQRTGRNQPQHF. CDR3 bases: TGCAGTGCTAGAGACCAGCGCACAGGGAGAAATCAGCCCCAGCATTTT.

With regard to this clonotype: This clone may be a read error of a much larger clone one base away. CDR3 in amino acids: CPSSLGIEGGGGGETQYF. CDR3 nucleotides: TGTCCCAGCAGCTTAGGGATTGAAGGAGGCGGGGGAGGAGAGACCCAGTACTTC. The V gene is TRBV11-2, the J gene TRBJ2-5; TRBD2 matches 7 bases. This CDR3 contains 18 residues. Germline V lookup: CDR1 SGHAT, CDR2 FQNNGV.

J is TRBJ1-1 and V is TRBV20-1, with D maybe TRBD1 (6 bases). This CDR3 comprises 15 residues. V was trimmed by 0 bases and J by 4 bases, leaving 15 bases between them. The V gene's germline CDR1 is DFQATT and CDR2 SNEGSKA (reference sequence). Here the CDR3 DNA reads TGCAGTGCTAGAGATCAGGCAGGGGCAGGCACTGAAGCTTTCTTT. Translated, it gives CSARDQAGAGTEAFF.

This clonotype has more than one count but fewer than ten. V and J are TRBV10-3 and TRBJ1-6; no clear D gene. Germline-derived CDR1 and CDR2 are ENHRY and SYGVKD. The CDR3 runs to 14 residues. V was pared by 3 bases and J by 8 bases, with 11 bases between. CDR3: CAISDQDRDSPLHF. CDR3 DNA sequence: TGTGCCATCAGTGACCAGGATAGGGATTCACCCCTCCACTTT.

The chain has TRBV29-1 and TRBJ1-2; 8 bases match TRBD1. The germline CDR1 and CDR2 sequences are SQVTM and ANQGSEA. V lost 5 bases, J lost 6 bases, and 8 bases stayed unmatched. The CDR3 loop spans 13 amino acids. CDR3 in amino acids: CSVTNRGVNGYTF. In DNA, the CDR3 is TGCAGCGTTACTAACAGGGGGGTAAATGGCTACACCTTC.

The V gene is TRBV13, the J gene TRBJ2-3; perhaps TRBD2 as D (5 bases). Germline CDR1 PRHDT, CDR2 FYEKMQ (reference sequence). V shed 5 bases and J shed 1 base, with 7 bases lying between them. CDR3 length: 13 amino acids. The chain's CDR3 is CASSRTRTDTQYF. CDR3 sequence (DNA): TGTGCCAGCAGCAGGACTCGCACAGATACGCAGTATTTT.

This clonotype was counted between two and nine times. This sequence joins TRBV4-2 and TRBJ2-7; the D gene could be TRBD1 or TRBD2 (5 bases each). The V and J ends lost 0 bases and 3 bases respectively, with 18 bases between them. Looked up from germline, CDR1 is LGHNA and CDR2 is YNFKEQ. CDR3 length equals 17 residues. The CDR3 DNA is TGTGCCAGCAGCCAAGAGAGGATTGGGACGGTAAACTACGAGCAGTACTTC. Residues: CASSQERIGTVNYEQYF.

The chain has TRBV7-8 and TRBJ1-2, with TRBD1 identical over 7 bases. With 5 bases clipped from V and 0 bases from J, the junction kept 15 bases outside the gene matches. Germline CDR1 and CDR2: SGHVS and FQNEAQ. This CDR3 contains 18 residues. Here the CDR3 DNA reads TGTGCCAGCAGCCCCCAGATCGGGACAGCCTACTCTAACTATGGCTACACCTTC. Translating gives CASSPQIGTAYSNYGYTF.

The chain couples TRBV9 to TRBJ1-6, with 8 nucleotides matching TRBD1. The CDR3 totals 16 residues. The V and J ends lost 2 bases and 6 bases, in that order; junction bases with no gene match: 7. Germline V gives CDR1 SGDLS, CDR2 YYNGEE. The CDR3 region has the DNA TGTGCCAGCAGCGTGCAGGGGGCAGGGGGTAATTCACCCCTCCACTTT. Translated, it gives CASSVQGAGGNSPLHF.

A few counts support this clonotype. The chain joins TRBV7-2 to TRBJ1-6; maybe TRBD1 (5 bases). The CDR3 covers 16 residues. CDR1 is SGHTA and CDR2 is FQGNSA in the germline V gene. V was shortened by 4 bases and J by 0 bases, with 10 bases between the two germline ends. The chain's CDR3 is CASSSYDSSYNSPLHF. CDR3 nucleotides: TGTGCCAGCAGCTCGTATGACAGCTCCTATAATTCACCCCTCCACTTT. Filled out from reference TRBV7-2 and TRBJ1-6, the complete variable domain reads GAGVSQSPSNKVTEKGKDVELRCDPISGHTALYWYRQSLGQGLEFLIYFQGNSAPDKSGLPSDRFSAERTGGSVSTLTIQRTQQEDSAVYLCASSSYDSSYNSPLHFGNGTRLTVT.

This clonotype was seen a few times. The chain joins TRBV18 to TRBJ1-6; 8 bases line up with TRBD1. Germline V CDR1 and CDR2: KGHSH, LQKENI. Trimming at V came to 6 bases and at J to 10 bases, leaving 17 bases not matched to a gene. The CDR3 runs to 17 residues. CDR3 region: CASSPNGQGELRSPLHF. The DNA for the CDR3 is TGTGCCAGCTCCCCGAACGGACAGGGAGAGTTAAGATCACCCCTCCACTTT.

This clonotype turned up a few times. The rearrangement links TRBV9 to TRBJ1-1; 7 bases line up with TRBD1. The V gene end was trimmed by 4 bases and the J gene end by 2 bases; junction bases not matched to a gene: 5. The germline V gene encodes CDR1 SGDLS and CDR2 YYNGEE. The CDR3 totals 14 residues. DNA of the CDR3: TGTGCCAGCAGCATAGGGACAGATAACACTGAAGCTTTCTTT. It yields the protein CASSIGTDNTEAFF.

The chain carries TRBV28 and TRBJ2-7; TRBD2 aligns across 7 bases. V trimming: 8 bases; J trimming: 2 bases; junction bases outside the gene matches: 6. Germline values: CDR1 MDHEN, CDR2 SYDVKM. The length of the CDR3 is 13 residues. The CDR3 region is CASGKRGTYEQYF. Here the CDR3 DNA reads TGTGCCAGCGGAAAGCGGGGCACCTACGAGCAGTACTTC.

V and J are TRBV28 and TRBJ2-7; 8 bases agree with TRBD1. The CDR3 contains 16 residues. V lost 3 bases, J lost 3 bases, and 10 bases stayed unmatched. Germline CDR1 reads MDHEN; CDR2 reads SYDVKM. The CDR3 bases are TGTGCCAGCAGTTTTACCCCCGACAGGGGTGACTACGAGCAGTACTTC. Translation: CASSFTPDRGDYEQYF.